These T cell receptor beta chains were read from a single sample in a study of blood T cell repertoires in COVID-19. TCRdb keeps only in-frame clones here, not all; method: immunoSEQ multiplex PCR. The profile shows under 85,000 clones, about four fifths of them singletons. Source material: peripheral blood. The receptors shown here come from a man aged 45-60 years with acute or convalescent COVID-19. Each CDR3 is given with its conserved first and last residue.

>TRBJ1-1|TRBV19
CASSEQQNTEAFF
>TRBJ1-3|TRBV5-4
CASSSGGGAVRNTIYF
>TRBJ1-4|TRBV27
CASRPQGRNEKLFF
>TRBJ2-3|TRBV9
CASSVRAGGNTDTQYF
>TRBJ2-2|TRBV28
CASTSGGSRGGELFF
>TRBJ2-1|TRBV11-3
CASSRGQYNEQFF
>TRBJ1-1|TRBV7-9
CASSLKPGQGWTEAFF
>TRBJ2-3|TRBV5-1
CASSYEVRGTDTQYF
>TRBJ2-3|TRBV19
CASSLGGVGTDTQYF
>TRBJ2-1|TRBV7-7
CASSLGVDSTSEQFF